This T cell receptor (beta chain) was sequenced during a study of circulating CD8 cells and anti-PD-1 response in melanoma. Study-wide results and limits: Diversity ranked highest in DNEG and lowest in TIGIT subsets.

The germline gives CDR1 LNHDA, CDR2 SQIVND (reference sequence). V was clipped by 5 bases and J by 8 bases, with 13 bases between them. The CDR3 sequence is 13 residues long. From live CD3+CD8+TCRalphabeta+ cells, four PD-1 and/or TIGIT subsets were sorted. As for this clonotype: Its antigen is still unknown.

The QIAseq Immune Repertoire TCR panel built the libraries from approximately 16 ng of total RNA. TCRdb analysed the reads with MiXCR anew, one entry per CDR3 protein. The data contain about 990 distinct CDR3 sequences, roughly 9.5% of them singletons. The chain is built from TRBV19 and TRBJ2-1; D is tentatively TRBD1 or TRBD2 (5 bases each). The sample here was CD8+ T cells from PBMCs, taken at baseline or after one month of anti-PD-1 therapy (not recorded which). The sequence came from a human donor with melanoma. The CDR3 loop reads CASSDGTMDEQFF. DNA for the CDR3: TGTGCCAGTAGTGACGGGACGATGGATGAGCAGTTCTTC. The full variable domain, with the rest looked up from reference TRBV19 and TRBJ2-1, is DGGITQSPKYLFRKEGQNVTLSCEQNLNHDAMYWYRQDPGQGLRLIYYSQIVNDFQKGDIAEGYSVSREKKESFPLTVTSAQKNPTAFYLCASSDGTMDEQFFGPGTRLTVL.